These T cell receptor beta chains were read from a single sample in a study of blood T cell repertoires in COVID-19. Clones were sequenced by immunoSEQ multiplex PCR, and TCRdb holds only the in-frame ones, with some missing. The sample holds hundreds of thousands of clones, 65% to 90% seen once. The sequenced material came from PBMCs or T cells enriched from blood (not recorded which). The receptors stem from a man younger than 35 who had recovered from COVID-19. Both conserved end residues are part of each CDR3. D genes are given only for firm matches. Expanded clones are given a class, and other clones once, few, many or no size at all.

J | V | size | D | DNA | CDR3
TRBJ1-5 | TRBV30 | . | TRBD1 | TGTGCCTGGAGTGGCGGACAGGGTGATCAGCCCCAGCATTTT | CAWSGGQGDQPQHF
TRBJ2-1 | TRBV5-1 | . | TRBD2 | TGCGCCAGCACTTTGGTGGCGGGAGAAGGATACAATGAGCAGTTCTTC | CASTLVAGEGYNEQFF
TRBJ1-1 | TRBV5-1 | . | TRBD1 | TGCGCCAGCAGCCCGAGGACAGGGGTGCTCACTGAAGCTTTCTTT | CASSPRTGVLTEAFF
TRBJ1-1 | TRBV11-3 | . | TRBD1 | TGTGCCAGCAGGGGACAGGGGGCATGGAACACTGAAGCTTTCTTT | CASRGQGAWNTEAFF
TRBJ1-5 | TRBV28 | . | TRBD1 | TGTGCCAGCAACTCGGGACAGGGGGCTCGTCAGCCCCAGCATTTT | CASNSGQGARQPQHF
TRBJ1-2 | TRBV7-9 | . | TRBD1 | TGTGCCAGCAGCGAATGGACAGGGGGCGAGAACTATGGCTACACCTTC | CASSEWTGGENYGYTF
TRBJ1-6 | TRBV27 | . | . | TGTGCCAGCAGTTTTGTGGGGGGATCGATGTCCTATAATTCACCCCTCCACTTT | CASSFVGGSMSYNSPLHF
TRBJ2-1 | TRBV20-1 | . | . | TGCAGTGCTAGTGCCCTAGCAAATGAGCAGTTCTTC | CSASALANEQFF
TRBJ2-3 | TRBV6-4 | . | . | TGTGCCAGCAGTGATGGCCTTACAGATACGCAGTATTTT | CASSDGLTDTQYF
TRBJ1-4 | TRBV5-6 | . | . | TGTGCCAGCAGCCTTCGGGGGGTGCTTAATGAAAAACTGTTTTTT | CASSLRGVLNEKLFF
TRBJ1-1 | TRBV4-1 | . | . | TGCGCCAGCAGCCAAGACAGGGGCACTGAAGCTTTCTTT | CASSQDRGTEAFF
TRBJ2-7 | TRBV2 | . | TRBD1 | TGTGCCAGCAACGGGGCAGGGGGCAACGAGCAGTACTTC | CASNGAGGNEQYF
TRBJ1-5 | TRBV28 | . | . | TGTGCCAGCAGGGGCTACAATCAGCCCCAGCATTTT | CASRGYNQPQHF
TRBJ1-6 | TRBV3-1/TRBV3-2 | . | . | TGTGCCAGCAGCCAAGATAAGGGGATTCGTAATTCACCCCTCCACTTT | CASSQDKGIRNSPLHF
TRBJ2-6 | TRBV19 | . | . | TGTGCCAGTAGTAAGGGACACTCTGGGGCCAACGTCCTGACTTTC | CASSKGHSGANVLTF
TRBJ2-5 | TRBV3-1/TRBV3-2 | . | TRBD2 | TGTGCCAGCAGCAAAAAAGTAATTCCGGGACTAGCGGGAGGAAGGGAGACCCAGTACTTC | CASSKKVIPGLAGGRETQYF
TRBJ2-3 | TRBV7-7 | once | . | TGTGCTAGCAGCTTAGCCCCCGCAGATACGCAGTATTTT | CASSLAPADTQYF
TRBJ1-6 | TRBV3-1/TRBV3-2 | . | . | TGTGCCAGCAGCCCGGGACAAAATAATTCACCCCTCCACTTT | CASSPGQNNSPLHF
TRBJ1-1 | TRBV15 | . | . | TGTGCCACCAGCAAGGAAACAGGTTTTTTGAACACTGAAGCTTTCTTT | CATSKETGFLNTEAFF
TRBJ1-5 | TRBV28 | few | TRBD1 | TGTGCCAGCAGTCCGGACAGGCTTTATCAGCCCCAGCATTTT | CASSPDRLYQPQHF
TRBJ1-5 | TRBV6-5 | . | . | TGTGCCAGTCAGGGGTCAGGTCAGCCCCAGCATTTT | CASQGSGQPQHF
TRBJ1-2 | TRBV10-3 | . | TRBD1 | TGTGCCATCAGGGCCGCGGGACAGGGGTCCCCCAACTATGGCTACACCTTC | CAIRAAGQGSPNYGYTF
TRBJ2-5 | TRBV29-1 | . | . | TGCAGCGTTGACATTGAGCGGGTACGTTTGCCGGAGACCCAGTACTTC | CSVDIERVRLPETQYF
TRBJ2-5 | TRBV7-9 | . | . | TGTGCCAGCAGCTTAATACGAGCGCGGCCCCCCGAGACCCAGTACTTC | CASSLIRARPPETQYF
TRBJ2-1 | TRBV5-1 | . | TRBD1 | TGCGCCAGCAGCTTGAAGACAGGGGTTACCTACAATGAGCAGTTCTTC | CASSLKTGVTYNEQFF
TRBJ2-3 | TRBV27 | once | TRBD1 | TGTGCCAGCAGGAATACAGGGGGTGTGGGAGATACGCAGTATTTT | CASRNTGGVGDTQYF
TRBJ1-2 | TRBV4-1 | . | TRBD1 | TGCGCCAGCAGCCACCTACAGGGGGCTCTTTGGGGCTACACCTTC | CASSHLQGALWGYTF
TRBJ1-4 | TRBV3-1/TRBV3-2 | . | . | TGTGCCAGCAGCCTGTCGGGGGACGGAAATGAAAAACTGTTTTTT | CASSLSGDGNEKLFF
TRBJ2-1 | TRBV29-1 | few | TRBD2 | TGCAGCGTTGAACAGCGGGAGTCTGAGCAGTTCTTC | CSVEQRESEQFF
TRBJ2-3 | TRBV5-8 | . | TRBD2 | TGTGCCAGCAGCTTAGGACTAGCGGGACCCCATACGCAGTATTTT | CASSLGLAGPHTQYF
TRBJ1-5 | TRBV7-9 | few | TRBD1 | TGTGCCAGCAGCCCGGACAGGGCCGGCAATCAGCCCCAGCATTTT | CASSPDRAGNQPQHF
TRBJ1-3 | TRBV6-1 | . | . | TGTGCCAGCAGTGAATCAGAATCTGGAAACACCATATATTTT | CASSESESGNTIYF
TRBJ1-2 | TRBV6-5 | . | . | TGTGCCAGCAGTCCGGGGGGCACTAACTATGGCTACACCTTC | CASSPGGTNYGYTF
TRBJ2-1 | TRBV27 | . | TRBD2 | TGTGCCACCATTAGCGGGAGTTCAAACAATGAGCAGTTCTTC | CATISGSSNNEQFF
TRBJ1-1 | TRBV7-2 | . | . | TGTGCCAGCAGCTCGGACAGTAACACTGAAGCTTTCTTT | CASSSDSNTEAFF
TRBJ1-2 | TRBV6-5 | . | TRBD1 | TGTGCCAGCAGTTACTCGGCACAGGGGGCCAACTATGGCTACACCTTC | CASSYSAQGANYGYTF
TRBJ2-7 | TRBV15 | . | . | TGTGCCACCAGCAGAGATCAAAGGAGACTCGACGAGCAGTACTTC | CATSRDQRRLDEQYF
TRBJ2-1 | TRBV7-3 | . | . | TGTGCCAGCGCTGTTTCTAGTGGTTCCTACAATGAGCAGTTCTTC | CASAVSSGSYNEQFF
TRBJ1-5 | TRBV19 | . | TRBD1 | TGTGCCAGTACCCGCTCCGGGACAGGGAGGCATCAGCCCCAGCATTTT | CASTRSGTGRHQPQHF
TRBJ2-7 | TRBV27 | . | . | TGTGCCAGCAGTTTATCGTCAGGTGACTACGAGCAGTACTTC | CASSLSSGDYEQYF
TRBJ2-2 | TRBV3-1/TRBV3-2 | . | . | TGTGCCAGCAGCCTAATGGAGGGCGGGGAGCTGTTTTTT | CASSLMEGGELFF
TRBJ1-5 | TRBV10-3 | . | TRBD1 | TGTGCCATCAGTGAGTTATGGACAGGGAACAATCAGCCCCAGCATTTT | CAISELWTGNNQPQHF
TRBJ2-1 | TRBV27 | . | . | TGTGCCAGCAGTCATACTAGTCCCTACAATGAGCAGTTCTTC | CASSHTSPYNEQFF
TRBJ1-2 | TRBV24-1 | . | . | TGTGCCACCAGTGATGTATCCTACTATGGCTACACCTTC | CATSDVSYYGYTF
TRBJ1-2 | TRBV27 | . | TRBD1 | TGTGCCAGCAGTTCGACAGGGCTTTCTGGCTACACCTTC | CASSSTGLSGYTF
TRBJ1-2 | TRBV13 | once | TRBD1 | TGTGCCAGCAGCTTAGGGGACAGGGGGCAGAATGGCTACACCTTC | CASSLGDRGQNGYTF
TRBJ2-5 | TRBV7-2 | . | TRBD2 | TGTGCCAGCAGCTTATATCGGGCGGGGGGATGGCAAGAGACCCAGTACTTC | CASSLYRAGGWQETQYF
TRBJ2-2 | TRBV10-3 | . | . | TGTGCCATCAGCGAGTCCGGGGCAGCGGGCACCGGGGAGCTGTTTTTT | CAISESGAAGTGELFF
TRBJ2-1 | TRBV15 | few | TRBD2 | TGTGCCACCAGCAGCGTATTCACGGGACTACCCGACGATGAGCAGTTCTTC | CATSSVFTGLPDDEQFF
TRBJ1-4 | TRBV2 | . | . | TGTGCCAGCAAGTCGCTCGGGGGAAGCGAAAAACTGTTTTTT | CASKSLGGSEKLFF
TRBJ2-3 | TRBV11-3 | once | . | TGTGCCAGCAGCACGCACGCGGGAAATGACACAGATACGCAGTATTTT | CASSTHAGNDTDTQYF
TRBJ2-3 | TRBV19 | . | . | TGTGCCAGTGGGGAGGGGGACCCTGCATTTGATACGCAGTATTTT | CASGEGDPAFDTQYF
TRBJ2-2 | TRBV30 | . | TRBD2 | TGTGCCTGCCAGCCCGACAGCGGCGCCCTAGCGGGCCTGAACACCGGGGAGCTGTTTTTT | CACQPDSGALAGLNTGELFF
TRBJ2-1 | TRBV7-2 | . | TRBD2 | TGTGCCAGCAGCCCAGCGGGGGGGTACAATGAGCAGTTCTTC | CASSPAGGYNEQFF
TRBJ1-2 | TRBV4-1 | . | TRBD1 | TGCGCCAGCAGCCACGGACAGGGAATCGACTATGGCTACACCTTC | CASSHGQGIDYGYTF
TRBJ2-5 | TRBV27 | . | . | TGTGCCAGCAGTCCACGGACAGCGCGGGCAGAGACCCAGTACTTC | CASSPRTARAETQYF
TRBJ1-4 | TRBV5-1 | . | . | TGCGCCAGCAGCTTGGTAGCGGGGTCGAATGAAAAACTGTTTTTT | CASSLVAGSNEKLFF
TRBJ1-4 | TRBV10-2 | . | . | TGCGCCAGCAGTGGGGCGGGGATACTTAGGGAAAAACTGTTTTTT | CASSGAGILREKLFF
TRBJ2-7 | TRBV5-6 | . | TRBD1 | TGTGCCAGCAGCCAATTCCGGGACAGGGGACACGAGCAGTACTTC | CASSQFRDRGHEQYF